In this sample, the clone carrying this TCR beta chain turned up a few times. This entry is derived from a study of blood T cell repertoires in COVID-19. Seattle researchers signed up patients amid active infection and tracked them longitudinally. The V end was cut by 1 base, the J end by 4 bases, with 16 bases between. The CDR3 sequence is 16 residues long. Germline values: CDR1 MGHRA, CDR2 YSYEKL. Sequenced by immunoSEQ multiplex PCR; TCRdb stores in-frame clones only, minus some. The sample shows approximately 350,000 clones, roughly 90% of them seen only once. This receptor was taken from a woman aged 55-69 years with COVID-19, enrolled during active disease. Specimen: peripheral blood. V is TRBV4-1 and J is TRBJ1-2; the D gene is possibly TRBD1 (6 bases). The CDR3 region has the DNA TGCGCCAGCAGCCAAGGCACGCTTCGGGACACCTATGGCTACACCTTC. This codes for CASSQGTLRDTYGYTF.